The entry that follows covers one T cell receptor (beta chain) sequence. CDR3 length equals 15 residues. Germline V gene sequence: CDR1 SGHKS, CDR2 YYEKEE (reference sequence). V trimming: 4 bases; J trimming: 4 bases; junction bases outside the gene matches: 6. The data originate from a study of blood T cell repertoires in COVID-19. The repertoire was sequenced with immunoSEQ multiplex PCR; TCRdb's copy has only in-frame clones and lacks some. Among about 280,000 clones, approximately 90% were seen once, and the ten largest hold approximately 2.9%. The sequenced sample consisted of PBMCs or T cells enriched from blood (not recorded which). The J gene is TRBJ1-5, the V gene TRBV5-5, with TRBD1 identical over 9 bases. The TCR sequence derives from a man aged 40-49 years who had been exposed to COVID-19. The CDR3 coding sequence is TGTGCCAGCAGCCCCGGGACAGGGTATAATCAGCCCCAGCATTTT. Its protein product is CASSPGTGYNQPQHF.